This T cell receptor beta chain was observed in a study of early T cells in non-severe SARS-CoV-2 infection. Via MiXCR, TCRdb re-called the 5' RACE reads, giving one row per CDR3 protein. The sample consists of 98,000 or so distinct CDR3 sequences, about 12% of them appearing once. There are 13 residues in the CDR3. Sequenced material: whole blood, taken at baseline. The TCR was taken from an adult who was a healthcare worker with PCR-confirmed SARS-CoV-2 infection or an uninfected control (not recorded which). The V call is TRBV21-1, the J call TRBJ2-5; the D call of TRBD1 is as the table states it, not checked on the DNA. TRBV21-1 is noted as a pseudogene. CDR3 amino acids: CASISRGKETQYF. The CDR3 coding sequence is TGTGCCAGCATTTCTCGGGGGAAAGAGACCCAGTACTTC.